The rows below give T cell receptor beta chains drawn from one sample of a study of long-term antiretroviral therapy in people with HIV. The method was immunoSEQ multiplex PCR; TCRdb's version includes in-frame clones alone and lacks a portion of them. The sample shows approximately 20,000 clones, 80% of them seen only once. Material: unsorted PBMCs, obtained 0.2 years after starting antiretroviral therapy. The receptor set was obtained from a woman in her thirties or forties with HIV. Both conserved end residues are part of each CDR3. D genes are given only for firm matches. Only part of the rows carry a size: once, few, many, or a class if the clone is expanded.

d_call,j_call,clone_size,v_call,cdr3_nt,cdr3_aa
TRBD1,TRBJ1-5,-,TRBV2,TGTGCCAGCGTCAGGGGGCGCGGGCAGCCCCAGCATTTT,CASVRGRGQPQHF
-,TRBJ1-2,-,TRBV2,TGTGCCAGAAAAGAACCCCTGGTTGACAACTATGGCTACACCTTC,CARKEPLVDNYGYTF
-,TRBJ2-7,once,TRBV6-5,TGTGCCAGCAGTTACGTGCGGGGGCCTTCTTTGGAGCAGTACTTC,CASSYVRGPSLEQYF
-,TRBJ2-3,-,TRBV4-1,TGCGCCAGCAGCCCCGGGGGGCAAACAGATACGCAGTATTTT,CASSPGGQTDTQYF
TRBD1,TRBJ1-5,-,TRBV2,TGTGCCAGCAGGGATTACAGGGGGAGCAATCAGCCCCAGCATTTT,CASRDYRGSNQPQHF
TRBD2,TRBJ2-1,-,TRBV7-9,TGTGCCAGCAGCTTTCTTGCGGGGGGCGACAATGAGCAGTTCTTC,CASSFLAGGDNEQFF
-,TRBJ1-2,-,TRBV9,TGTGCCAGCAGCGCCCTTGAGACACTAGACGACTATGGCTACACCTTC,CASSALETLDDYGYTF
-,TRBJ2-7,medium-sized,TRBV7-9,TGTGCCAGCAGCATCACAGGGTCCGAGCAGTACTTC,CASSITGSEQYF
-,TRBJ2-1,-,TRBV4-1,TGCGCCAGCAGCAAAGAGGGCAGAAACGACAATGAGCAGTTCTTC,CASSKEGRNDNEQFF
-,TRBJ2-1,-,TRBV2,TGTGCCAGCAACTCAGGACCCTCCTACAATGAGCAGTTCTTC,CASNSGPSYNEQFF
-,TRBJ2-5,-,TRBV7-2,TGTGCCAGCAGCACCTGGGACAAGCAAGAGACCCAGTACTTC,CASSTWDKQETQYF
-,TRBJ2-1,-,TRBV7-9,TGTGCCAGCAGCCCGGTTCTAAGCTCCTACAATGAGCAGTTCTTC,CASSPVLSSYNEQFF
-,TRBJ2-6,-,TRBV2,TGTGCCAGCAGGGACGACAGGCCCGGGGCCAACGTCCTGACTTTC,CASRDDRPGANVLTF
TRBD1,TRBJ1-1,-,TRBV5-1,TGCGCCAGCAGCATACCGGGACAGCAGAACACTGAAGCTTTCTTT,CASSIPGQQNTEAFF
-,TRBJ1-1,-,TRBV4-2,TGTGCCAGCAGCCTCGGGAGGAGCACTGAAGCTTTCTTT,CASSLGRSTEAFF
-,TRBJ1-5,-,TRBV30,TGTGCCTGGAGTGTAACAGGGCGGAATCAGCCCCAGCATTTT,CAWSVTGRNQPQHF
-,TRBJ1-1,-,TRBV7-8,TGTGCCAGCAGCCCCACGGGCGACACTGAAGCTTTCTTT,CASSPTGDTEAFF
-,TRBJ2-1,-,TRBV4-2,TGTGCCAGCAGCCCGTCAGGGACTTCGCTCCAGTTCTTC,CASSPSGTSLQFF
-,TRBJ1-4,-,TRBV9,TGTGCCAGCAGCCGTCGGGTTGGTGAAAAACTGTTTTTT,CASSRRVGEKLFF
TRBD1,TRBJ1-1,once,TRBV19,TGTGCCAGTAGTACCCGACAGGGAGGGAACACTGAAGCTTTCTTT,CASSTRQGGNTEAFF
-,TRBJ2-1,-,TRBV29-1,TGCAGCGTTGAACCCACTATCGGGAATGAGCAGTTCTTC,CSVEPTIGNEQFF
TRBD2,TRBJ2-5,-,TRBV28,TGTGCCAGCAGCCTACCGGTGGTGGCGGGAGGAAAAATAGCCACCCAGTACTTC,CASSLPVVAGGKIATQYF
TRBD1,TRBJ2-2,-,TRBV11-3,TGTGCCAGCAGCGCCGGGACAGGGTTTTTGGGGCCGAACACCGGGGAGCTGTTTTTT,CASSAGTGFLGPNTGELFF
TRBD1,TRBJ1-4,-,TRBV2,TGTGCCAGCACTCTGGGACAGGGTAATGAAAAACTGTTTTTT,CASTLGQGNEKLFF
-,TRBJ1-1,-,TRBV9,TGTGCCAGCAGCGATCCGGGCTACACTGAAGCTTTCTTT,CASSDPGYTEAFF
TRBD1,TRBJ1-5,-,TRBV5-5,TGTGCCAGCAGCGAACAGGGGATACATCAGCCCCAGCATTTT,CASSEQGIHQPQHF
-,TRBJ1-1,-,TRBV4-3,TGCGCCAGCAGCCAAGCCATTGGACTTATGAACACTGAAGCTTTCTTT,CASSQAIGLMNTEAFF
TRBD1,TRBJ1-5,once,TRBV23-1,TGCGCCAGCAGTCAGTCGGCGACAGGGGGGATCAATCAGCCCCAGCATTTT,CASSQSATGGINQPQHF
-,TRBJ1-1,-,TRBV29-1,TGCAGCGCATGGGACCGGGACAACACTGAAGCTTTCTTT,CSAWDRDNTEAFF
-,TRBJ1-2,-,TRBV5-4,TGTGCCAGCAGCCAAACTGAAGGTGCCGAATACGATGGCTACACCTTC,CASSQTEGAEYDGYTF
-,TRBJ2-7,-,TRBV7-8,TGTGCCAGCAGCTTTGGTCCCGGCCTAACCTACGAGCAGTACTTC,CASSFGPGLTYEQYF
-,TRBJ1-5,few,TRBV5-4,TGTGCCAGCAGCGTGGACGGACAGCCCCAGCATTTT,CASSVDGQPQHF
-,TRBJ2-7,-,TRBV7-6,TGTGCCAGCAGCTTCTTAGATGCGGCTGAGTACGAGCAGTACTTC,CASSFLDAAEYEQYF
TRBD1,TRBJ2-7,-,TRBV10-2,TGCGCCAGCAGTGAAGGGACAGGGTACGAGCAGTACTTC,CASSEGTGYEQYF
TRBD1,TRBJ2-6,-,TRBV5-6,TGTGCCAGCAGCTTGGCATACAGGGGTTCCTTTTCTGGGGCCAACGTCCTGACTTTC,CASSLAYRGSFSGANVLTF
TRBD2,TRBJ2-3,once,TRBV5-4,TGTGCCAGCAGCCAGGGACTGGGAGGGAGCACAGATACGCAGTATTTT,CASSQGLGGSTDTQYF
-,TRBJ2-2,-,TRBV30,TGTGCCTGGAGTGTACGGCCCCTACCTACCCTTATCGGGGAGCTGTTTTTT,CAWSVRPLPTLIGELFF
-,TRBJ1-5,-,TRBV4-1,TGCGCCAGCAGCCAAGCGGCAGGGTCGCCCCAGCATTTT,CASSQAAGSPQHF
-,TRBJ1-2,-,TRBV5-4,TGTGCCAGCAGCCCTGGAGGGGGGTACGGGCTCTATGGCTACACCTTC,CASSPGGGYGLYGYTF
TRBD1,TRBJ1-1,-,TRBV27,TGTGCCAGCAGTTTATCTAGGGACAGGCCTGAAGCTTTCTTT,CASSLSRDRPEAFF
-,TRBJ2-2,-,TRBV7-8,TGTGCCAGCACCCTCACCGCGAACACCGGGGAGCTGTTTTTT,CASTLTANTGELFF
TRBD2,TRBJ2-2,-,TRBV11-3,TGTGCCAGCAGCCCGCTAGCGGCCGGGGGGGCCGGGGAGCTGTTTTTT,CASSPLAAGGAGELFF
TRBD1,TRBJ1-6,-,TRBV5-1,TGCGCCAGCAGCCCGGACAGGGGAAGTTCACCCCTCCACTTT,CASSPDRGSSPLHF
-,TRBJ2-6,-,TRBV6-5,TGTGCCAGCAAAGGCTCTCCTGGGGCCAACGTCCTGACTTTC,CASKGSPGANVLTF
-,TRBJ1-2,large,TRBV5-6,TGTGCCAGCAGCCCCACCGAGTACTATGGCTACACCTTC,CASSPTEYYGYTF
-,TRBJ2-3,-,TRBV11-3,TGTGCCAGCAGCTTAACAGCTAGCACAGATACGCAGTATTTT,CASSLTASTDTQYF
-,TRBJ1-4,-,TRBV5-6,TGTGCCAGCAGAGGGAGGGCAGACTATAATGAAAAACTGTTTTTT,CASRGRADYNEKLFF
-,TRBJ1-3,-,TRBV10-3,TGTGCCATCAGTGAGTCAAGGCTCTCTGGAAACACCATATATTTT,CAISESRLSGNTIYF
TRBD1,TRBJ1-2,-,TRBV7-8,TGTGCCAGCAGCGTCCAGGGGGCCTGGGGCTACACCTTC,CASSVQGAWGYTF
-,TRBJ2-3,-,TRBV5-4,TGTGCCAGCAGCTTGAGAAGCACAGATACGCAGTATTTT,CASSLRSTDTQYF
TRBD2,TRBJ2-2,-,TRBV11-3,TGTGCCAGCAGCCAACTAGCGGGGCGCCGTAAAGGGAACACCGGGGAGCTGTTTTTT,CASSQLAGRRKGNTGELFF
TRBD1,TRBJ2-7,-,TRBV29-1,TGCAGCGTTGAAGTCCCGGGACAGGCTCCCTACGAGCAGTACTTC,CSVEVPGQAPYEQYF
TRBD1,TRBJ1-2,once,TRBV11-3,TGTGCCAGCAGCCCGGGACAGGGGGCGGCTAACTATGGCTACACCTTC,CASSPGQGAANYGYTF
-,TRBJ1-3,-,TRBV30,TGTGCCTGGAGGTGGGCCGATATCTCTGGAAACACCATATATTTT,CAWRWADISGNTIYF
TRBD1,TRBJ1-2,-,TRBV6-6,TGTGCCAGCAGTTACGGGCAGGGGGGAAACTATGGCTACACCTTC,CASSYGQGGNYGYTF
TRBD2,TRBJ2-7,-,TRBV6-1,TGTGCCAGCAGTGCGGGAGCGGGGGCCTACGAGCAGTACTTC,CASSAGAGAYEQYF
-,TRBJ2-7,-,TRBV4-2,TGTGCCAGCAGCCAAGAAGGGACAAGCTCCTACGAGCAGTACTTC,CASSQEGTSSYEQYF
-,TRBJ2-7,-,TRBV5-4,TGTGCCAGCAGCTTGAATTTCTACGAGCAGTACTTC,CASSLNFYEQYF